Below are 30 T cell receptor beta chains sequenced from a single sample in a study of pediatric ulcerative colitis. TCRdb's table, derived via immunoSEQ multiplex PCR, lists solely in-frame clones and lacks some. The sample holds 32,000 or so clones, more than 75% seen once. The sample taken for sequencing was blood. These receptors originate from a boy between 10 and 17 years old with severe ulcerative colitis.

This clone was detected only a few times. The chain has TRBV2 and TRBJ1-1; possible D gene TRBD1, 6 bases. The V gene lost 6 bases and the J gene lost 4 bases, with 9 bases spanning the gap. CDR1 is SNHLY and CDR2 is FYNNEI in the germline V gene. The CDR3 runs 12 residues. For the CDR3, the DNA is TGTGCCAGCAGAGGAGGGGGCACTGAAGCTTTCTTT. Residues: CASRGGGTEAFF.

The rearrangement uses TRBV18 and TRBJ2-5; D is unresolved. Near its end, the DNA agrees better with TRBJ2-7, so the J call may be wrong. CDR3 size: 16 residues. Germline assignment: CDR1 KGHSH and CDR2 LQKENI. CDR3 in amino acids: CASSPSTDASYYEQYF. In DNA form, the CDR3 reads TGTGCCAGCTCACCCAGCACGGACGCGAGCTACTACGAGCAGTACTTC.

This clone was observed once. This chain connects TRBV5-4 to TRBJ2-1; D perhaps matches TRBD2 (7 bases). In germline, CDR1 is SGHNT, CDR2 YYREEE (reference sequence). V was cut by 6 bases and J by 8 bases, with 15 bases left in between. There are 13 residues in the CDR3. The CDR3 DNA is TGTGCCAGCAAGGGGGGGTCCGGGGATGAGCAGTTCTTC. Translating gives CASKGGSGDEQFF.

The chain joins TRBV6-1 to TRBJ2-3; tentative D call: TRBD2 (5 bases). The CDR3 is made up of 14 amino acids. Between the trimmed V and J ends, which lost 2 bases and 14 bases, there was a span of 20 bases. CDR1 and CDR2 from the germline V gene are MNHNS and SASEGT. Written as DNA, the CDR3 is TGTGCCAGCAGTGAATTTAGTACTAGTGAGGGTCCGTATTTT. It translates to CASSEFSTSEGPYF.

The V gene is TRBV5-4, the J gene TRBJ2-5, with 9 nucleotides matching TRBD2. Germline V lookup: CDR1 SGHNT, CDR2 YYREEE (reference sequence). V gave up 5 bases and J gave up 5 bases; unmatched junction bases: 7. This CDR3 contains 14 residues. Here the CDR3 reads CASRVAGEAETQYF. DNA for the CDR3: TGTGCCAGCAGAGTAGCGGGGGAGGCGGAGACCCAGTACTTC.

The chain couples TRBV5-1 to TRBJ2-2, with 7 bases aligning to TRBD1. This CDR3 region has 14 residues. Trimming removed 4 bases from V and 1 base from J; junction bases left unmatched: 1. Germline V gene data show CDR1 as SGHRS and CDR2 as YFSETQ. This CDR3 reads CASSPGGNTGELFF. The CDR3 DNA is TGCGCCAGCAGCCCAGGGGGGAACACCGGGGAGCTGTTTTTT. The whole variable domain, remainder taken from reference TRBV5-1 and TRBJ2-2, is KAGVTQTPRYLIKTRGQQVTLSCSPISGHRSVSWYQQTPGQGLQFLFEYFSETQRNKGNFPGRFSGRQFSNSRSEMNVSTLELGDSALYLCASSPGGNTGELFFGEGSRLTVL.

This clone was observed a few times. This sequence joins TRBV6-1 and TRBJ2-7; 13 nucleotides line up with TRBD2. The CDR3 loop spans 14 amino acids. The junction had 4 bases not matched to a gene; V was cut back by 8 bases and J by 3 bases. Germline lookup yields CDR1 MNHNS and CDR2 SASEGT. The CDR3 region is CASRGTSGIYEQYF. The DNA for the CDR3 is TGTGCCAGCCGAGGGACTAGCGGGATCTACGAGCAGTACTTC.

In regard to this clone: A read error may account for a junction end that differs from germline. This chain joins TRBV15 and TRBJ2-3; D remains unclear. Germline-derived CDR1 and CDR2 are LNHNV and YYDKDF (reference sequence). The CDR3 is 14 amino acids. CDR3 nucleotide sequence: TGTGCCACCAGCAGAGACCGTAGCAGAGATACGCAGTATTTT. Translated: CATSRDRSRDTQYF.

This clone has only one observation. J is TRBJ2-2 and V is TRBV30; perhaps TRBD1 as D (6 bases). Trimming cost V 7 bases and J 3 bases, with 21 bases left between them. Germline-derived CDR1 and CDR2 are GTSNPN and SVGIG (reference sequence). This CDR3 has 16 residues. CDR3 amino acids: CASEAPPGAYTGELFF. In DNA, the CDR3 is TGTGCCTCGGAGGCCCCCCCAGGGGCTTACACCGGGGAGCTGTTTTTT.

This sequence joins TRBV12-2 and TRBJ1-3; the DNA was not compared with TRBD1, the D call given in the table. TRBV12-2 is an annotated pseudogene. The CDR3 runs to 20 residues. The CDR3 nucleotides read TGTGCAAGTCGCTTAGTCAACAATAGATCAGCGGACAGGGGTGGAAACACCATATATTTT. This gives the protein CASRLVNNRSADRGGNTIYF.

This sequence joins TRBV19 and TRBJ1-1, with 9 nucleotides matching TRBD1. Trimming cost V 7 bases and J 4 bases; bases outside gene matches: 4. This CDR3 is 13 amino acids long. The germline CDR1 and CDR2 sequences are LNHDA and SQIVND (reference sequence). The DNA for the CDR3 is TGTGCCAGTATTCGACAGGGGGGCACTGAAGCTTTCTTT. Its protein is CASIRQGGTEAFF.

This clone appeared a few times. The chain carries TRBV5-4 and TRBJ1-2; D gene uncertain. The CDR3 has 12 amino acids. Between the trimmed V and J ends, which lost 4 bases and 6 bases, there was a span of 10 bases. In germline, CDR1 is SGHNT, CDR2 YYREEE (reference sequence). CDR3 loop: CASSPGFDGYTF. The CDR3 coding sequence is TGTGCCAGCAGCCCTGGATTTGATGGCTACACCTTC. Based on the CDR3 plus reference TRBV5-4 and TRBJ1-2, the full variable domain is ETGVTQSPTHLIKTRGQQVTLRCSSQSGHNTVSWYQQALGQGPQFIFQYYREEENGRGNFPPRFSGLQFPNYSSELNVNALELDDSALYLCASSPGFDGYTFGSGTRLTVV.

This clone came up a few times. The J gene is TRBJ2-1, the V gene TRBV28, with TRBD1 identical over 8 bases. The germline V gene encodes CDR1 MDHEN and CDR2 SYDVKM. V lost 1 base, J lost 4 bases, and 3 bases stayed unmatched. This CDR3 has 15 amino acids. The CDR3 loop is CASSLSGQVYNEQFF. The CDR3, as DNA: TGTGCCAGCAGTTTATCGGGACAGGTATACAATGAGCAGTTCTTC.

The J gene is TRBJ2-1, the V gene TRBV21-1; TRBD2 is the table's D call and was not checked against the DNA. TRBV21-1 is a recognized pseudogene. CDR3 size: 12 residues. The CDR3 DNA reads TGTGCCAGCAGCAAAGGCCACTATGAGCAGTTCTTC. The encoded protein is CASSKGHYEQFF.

This chain's CDR3 is CASSVPGQGLIEQFF. The CDR3 region has the DNA TGTGCCAGCAGCGTCCCGGGACAGGGGTTAATTGAGCAGTTCTTC. The chain recombines TRBV5-8 with TRBJ2-1, with 10 nucleotides matching TRBD1. Germline loops: CDR1 SGHTS, CDR2 YDEGEE. This CDR3 has 15 residues. V lost 4 bases to trimming and J lost 9 bases; unmatched junction nucleotides: 10. The variable domain in full, with the rest retrieved from reference TRBV5-8 and TRBJ2-1, is EAGVTQSPTHLIKTRGQQATLRCSPISGHTSVYWYQQALGLGLQFLLWYDEGEERNRGNFPPRFSGRQFPNYSSELNVNALELEDSALYLCASSVPGQGLIEQFFGPGTRLTVL.

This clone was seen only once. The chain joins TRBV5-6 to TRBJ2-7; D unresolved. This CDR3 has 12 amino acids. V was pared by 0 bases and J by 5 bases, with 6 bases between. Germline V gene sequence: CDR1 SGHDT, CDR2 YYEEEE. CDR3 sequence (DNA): TGTGCCAGCAGCTTGGGTCAGAACGAGCAGTACTTC. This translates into CASSLGQNEQYF. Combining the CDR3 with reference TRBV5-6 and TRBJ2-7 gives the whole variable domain DAGVTQSPTHLIKTRGQQVTLRCSPKSGHDTVSWYQQALGQGPQFIFQYYEEEERQRGNFPDRFSGHQFPNYSSELNVNALLLGDSALYLCASSLGQNEQYFGPGTRLTVT.

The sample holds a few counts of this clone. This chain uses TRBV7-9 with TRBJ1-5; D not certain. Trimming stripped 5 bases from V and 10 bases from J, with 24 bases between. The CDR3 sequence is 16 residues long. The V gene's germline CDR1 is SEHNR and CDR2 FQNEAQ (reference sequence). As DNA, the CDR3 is TGTGCCAGCAGCCTAGAGAGGTCCGTTGGTAATAGTCCCCAGCATTTT. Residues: CASSLERSVGNSPQHF.

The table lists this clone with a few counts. The CDR3 coding sequence is TGTGCCAGCAGCTTAGATTGGGGGGGGCTGGGCACTGAAGCTTTCTTT. Translation gives CASSLDWGGLGTEAFF. This chain links TRBV11-2 with TRBJ1-1; the D gene is possibly TRBD1 (6 bases). Trimming removed 0 bases at V and 4 bases at J, with 15 bases between. CDR3 length: 16 amino acids. Germline values: CDR1 SGHAT, CDR2 FQNNGV.

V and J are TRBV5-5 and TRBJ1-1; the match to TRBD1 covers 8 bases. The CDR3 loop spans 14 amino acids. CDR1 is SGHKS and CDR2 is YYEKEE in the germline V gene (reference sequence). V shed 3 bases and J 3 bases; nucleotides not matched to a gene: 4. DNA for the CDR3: TGTGCCAGCAGCTCAGGACAGGGAGACACTGAAGCTTTCTTT. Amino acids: CASSSGQGDTEAFF. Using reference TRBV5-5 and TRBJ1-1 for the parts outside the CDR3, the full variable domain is DAGVTQSPTHLIKTRGQQVTLRCSPISGHKSVSWYQQVLGQGPQFIFQYYEKEERGRGNFPDRFSARQFPNYSSELNVNALLLGDSALYLCASSSGQGDTEAFFGQGTRLTVV.

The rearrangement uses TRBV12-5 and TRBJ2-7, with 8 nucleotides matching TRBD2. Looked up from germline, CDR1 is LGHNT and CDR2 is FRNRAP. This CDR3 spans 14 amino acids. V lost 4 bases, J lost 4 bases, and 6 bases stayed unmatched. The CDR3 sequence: CASGSTSVRYEQYF. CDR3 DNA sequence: TGTGCTAGTGGTTCGACTAGCGTAAGGTACGAGCAGTACTTC.

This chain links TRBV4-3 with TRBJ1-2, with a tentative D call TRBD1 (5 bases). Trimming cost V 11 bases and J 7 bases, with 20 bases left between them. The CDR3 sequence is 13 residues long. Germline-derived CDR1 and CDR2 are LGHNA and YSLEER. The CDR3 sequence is CAQSLGGDCGYTF. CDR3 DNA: TGCGCCCAAAGTCTTGGGGGGGACTGTGGCTACACCTTC.

CDR3 DNA sequence: TGTGCCAGTAGTATAGGGCCGGGTGTCAAGGATGGCTACACCTTC. It yields the protein CASSIGPGVKDGYTF. The chain employs TRBV19 and TRBJ1-2; D not resolved. CDR1 is LNHDA, CDR2 SQIVND, per germline (reference sequence). The V end lost 1 base, the J end lost 6 bases, and 15 bases lay between the germline ends. CDR3 length equals 15 residues.

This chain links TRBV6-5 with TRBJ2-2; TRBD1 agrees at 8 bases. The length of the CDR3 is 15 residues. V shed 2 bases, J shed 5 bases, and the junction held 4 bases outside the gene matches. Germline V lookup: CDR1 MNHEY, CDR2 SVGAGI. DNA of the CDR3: TGTGCCAGCAGTTACGACAGGGGCGGAACCGGGGAGCTGTTTTTT. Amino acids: CASSYDRGGTGELFF.

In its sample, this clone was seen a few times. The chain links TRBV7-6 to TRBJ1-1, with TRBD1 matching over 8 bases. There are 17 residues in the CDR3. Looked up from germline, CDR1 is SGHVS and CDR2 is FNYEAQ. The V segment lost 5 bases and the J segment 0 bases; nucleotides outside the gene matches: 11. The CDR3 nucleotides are TGTGCCAGCAGCCCCCACGGCCTGGGACAGGTGAACACTGAAGCTTTCTTT. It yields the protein CASSPHGLGQVNTEAFF. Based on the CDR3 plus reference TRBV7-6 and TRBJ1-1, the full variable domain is GAGVSQSPRYKVTKRGQDVALRCDPISGHVSLYWYRQALGQGPEFLTYFNYEAQQDKSGLPNDRFSAERPEGSISTLTIQRTEQRDSAMYRCASSPHGLGQVNTEAFFGQGTRLTVV.

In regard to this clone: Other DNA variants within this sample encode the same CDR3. CDR3 DNA sequence: TGTGCCAGCAGACAGGGGACGAACACTGAAGCTTTCTTT. Translation: CASRQGTNTEAFF. The chain links TRBV6-5 to TRBJ1-1, with TRBD1 matching over 7 bases. Germline loops: CDR1 MNHEY, CDR2 SVGAGI. V lost 6 bases to trimming and J lost 1 base; unmatched junction nucleotides: 2. The CDR3 totals 13 residues.

The CDR3 DNA reads TGTGCCAGCAGTTTGATGACAGTTGGGGCCAACGTCCTGACTTTC. Protein product: CASSLMTVGANVLTF. The V and J genes are TRBV27 and TRBJ2-6, with D maybe TRBD1 (5 bases). Trimming pared 3 bases from V and 3 bases from J, leaving 9 bases between. CDR1 and CDR2 (germline): MNHEY, SMNVEV (reference sequence). The CDR3 has 15 residues.

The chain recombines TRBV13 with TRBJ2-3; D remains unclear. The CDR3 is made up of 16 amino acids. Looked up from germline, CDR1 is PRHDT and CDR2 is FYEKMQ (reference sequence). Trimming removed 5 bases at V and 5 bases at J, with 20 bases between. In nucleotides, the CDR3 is TGTGCCAGCAGCCGACTGGGCTCAAAGGCCCAAGATACGCAGTATTTT. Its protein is CASSRLGSKAQDTQYF.

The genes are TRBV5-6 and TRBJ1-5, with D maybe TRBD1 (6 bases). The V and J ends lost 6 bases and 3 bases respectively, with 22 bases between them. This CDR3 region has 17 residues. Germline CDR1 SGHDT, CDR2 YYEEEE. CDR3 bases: TGTGCCAGCAACCTGGGGGGGGGCTCGGTTGACAATCAGCCCCAGCATTTT. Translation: CASNLGGGSVDNQPQHF.

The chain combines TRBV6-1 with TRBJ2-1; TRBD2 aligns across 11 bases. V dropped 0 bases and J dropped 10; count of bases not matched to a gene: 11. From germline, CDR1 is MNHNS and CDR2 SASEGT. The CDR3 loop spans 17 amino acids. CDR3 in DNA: TGTGCCAGCAGTGAAGCGGGTTTTTTAGCGGGGGGGCTGGAGCAGTTCTTC. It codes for CASSEAGFLAGGLEQFF.

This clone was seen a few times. The CDR3 is CASSIAGRSSYEQYF. In DNA, the CDR3 is TGTGCCAGTAGTATTGCCGGACGGAGCTCCTACGAGCAGTACTTC. This chain links TRBV19 with TRBJ2-7; no clear D gene. The CDR3 extends over 15 amino acids. V lost 3 bases to trimming and J lost 0 bases, with 12 bases between them. Looked up from germline, CDR1 is LNHDA and CDR2 is SQIVND (reference sequence).